The sequence of this T cell receptor beta chain was determined in a study of T cells in localized non-small cell lung cancer. Points from the study as a whole: Median detection of top 100 tumor clones in adjacent lung was around 57 clones.

Libraries were prepared by immunoSEQ multiplex PCR; TCRdb keeps only in-frame clonotypes and omits some of them. In the table there are about 45,000 clones, 91% of which are singletons. CDR3 size: 14 residues. V lost 4 bases, J lost 6 bases, and 14 bases lay in between. Germline V gene lookup returns CDR1 LGHNA and CDR2 YNFKEQ. Remarks on this clone: As yet, its antigen is unknown.

The sequenced sample was PBMCs, obtained before any cancer treatment. This chain links TRBV4-2 with TRBJ2-3; perhaps TRBD2 as D (6 bases). This receptor was identified in a woman aged 40-69 years with stage II lung adenocarcinoma. The CDR3 nucleotides read TGTGCCAGCAGCCCCGACTTTGGGAGGGATACGCAGTATTTT. Protein product: CASSPDFGRDTQYF.